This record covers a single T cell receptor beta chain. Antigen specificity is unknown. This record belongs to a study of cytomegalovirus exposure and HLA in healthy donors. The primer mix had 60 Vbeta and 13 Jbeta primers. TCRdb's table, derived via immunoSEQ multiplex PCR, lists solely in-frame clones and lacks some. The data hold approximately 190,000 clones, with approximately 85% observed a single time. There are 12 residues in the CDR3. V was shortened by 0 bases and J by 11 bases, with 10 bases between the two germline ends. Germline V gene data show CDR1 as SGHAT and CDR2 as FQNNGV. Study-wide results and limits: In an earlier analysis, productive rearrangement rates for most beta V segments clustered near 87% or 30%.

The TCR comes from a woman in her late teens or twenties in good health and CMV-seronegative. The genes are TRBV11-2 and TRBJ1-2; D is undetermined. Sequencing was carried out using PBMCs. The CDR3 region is CASSLEAASYTF. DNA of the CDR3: TGTGCCAGCAGCTTAGAAGCCGCTAGTTACACCTTC.